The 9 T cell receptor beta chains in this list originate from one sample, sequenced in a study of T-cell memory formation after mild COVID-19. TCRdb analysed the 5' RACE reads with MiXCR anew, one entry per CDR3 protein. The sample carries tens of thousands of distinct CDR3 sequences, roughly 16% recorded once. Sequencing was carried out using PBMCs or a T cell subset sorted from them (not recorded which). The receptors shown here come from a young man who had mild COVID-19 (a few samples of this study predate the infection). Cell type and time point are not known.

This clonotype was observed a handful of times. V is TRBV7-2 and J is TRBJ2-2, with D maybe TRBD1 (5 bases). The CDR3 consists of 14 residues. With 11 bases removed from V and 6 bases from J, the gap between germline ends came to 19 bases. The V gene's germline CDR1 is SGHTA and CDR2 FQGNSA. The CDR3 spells CAEILEQGPGELFF. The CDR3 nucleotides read TGTGCCGAGATCTTGGAGCAGGGTCCCGGGGAGCTGTTTTTT.

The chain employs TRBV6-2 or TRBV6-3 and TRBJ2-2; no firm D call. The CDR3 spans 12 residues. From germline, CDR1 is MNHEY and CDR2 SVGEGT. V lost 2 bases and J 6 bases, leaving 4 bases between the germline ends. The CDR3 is CASSYPPGELFF. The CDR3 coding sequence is TGTGCCAGCAGTTACCCCCCCGGGGAGCTGTTTTTT.

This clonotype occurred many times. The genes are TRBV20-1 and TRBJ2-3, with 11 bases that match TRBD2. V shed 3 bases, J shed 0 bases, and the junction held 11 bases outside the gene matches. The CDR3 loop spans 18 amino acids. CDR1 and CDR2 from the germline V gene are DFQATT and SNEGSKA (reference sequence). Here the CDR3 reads CSARTSGAPRTSTDTQYF. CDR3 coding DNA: TGCAGTGCTAGGACTAGCGGGGCCCCCCGGACGAGCACAGATACGCAGTATTTT.

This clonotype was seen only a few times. The CDR3 bases are TGCAGCGTTGAATCGGGCACCGGGGAGCTGTTTTTT. This encodes CSVESGTGELFF. The chain links TRBV29-1 to TRBJ2-2; D is unresolved. CDR3 length: 12 residues. V was cut by 2 bases and J by 4 bases, with 5 bases left in between. CDR1 and CDR2 (germline): SQVTM, ANQGSEA.

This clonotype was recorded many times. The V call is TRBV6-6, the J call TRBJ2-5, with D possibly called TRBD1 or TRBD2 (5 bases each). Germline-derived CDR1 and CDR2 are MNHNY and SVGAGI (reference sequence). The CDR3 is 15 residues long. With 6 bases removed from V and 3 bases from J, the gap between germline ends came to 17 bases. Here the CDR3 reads CASSPGTAVEETQYF. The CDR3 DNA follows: TGTGCCAGCAGCCCCGGGACGGCAGTAGAAGAGACCCAGTACTTC.

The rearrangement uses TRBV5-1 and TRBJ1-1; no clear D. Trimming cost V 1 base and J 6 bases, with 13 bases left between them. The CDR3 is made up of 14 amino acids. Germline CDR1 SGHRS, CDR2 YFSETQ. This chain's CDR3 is CASSLNFWDPEAFF. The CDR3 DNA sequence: TGCGCCAGCAGCTTGAATTTTTGGGATCCTGAAGCTTTCTTT.

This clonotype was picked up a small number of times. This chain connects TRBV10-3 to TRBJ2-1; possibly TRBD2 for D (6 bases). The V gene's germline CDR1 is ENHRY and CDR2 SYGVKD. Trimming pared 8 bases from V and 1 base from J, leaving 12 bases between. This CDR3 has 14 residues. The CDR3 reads CAIGAGGSYNEQFF. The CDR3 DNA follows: TGTGCCATCGGGGCCGGGGGATCCTACAATGAGCAGTTCTTC.

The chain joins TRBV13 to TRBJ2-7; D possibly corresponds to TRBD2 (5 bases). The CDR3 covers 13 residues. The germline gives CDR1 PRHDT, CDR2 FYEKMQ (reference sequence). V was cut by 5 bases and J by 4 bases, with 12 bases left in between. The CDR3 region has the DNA TGTGCCAGCAGCGCCCGGGGTGAATACGAGCAGTACGTC. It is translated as CASSARGEYEQYV.

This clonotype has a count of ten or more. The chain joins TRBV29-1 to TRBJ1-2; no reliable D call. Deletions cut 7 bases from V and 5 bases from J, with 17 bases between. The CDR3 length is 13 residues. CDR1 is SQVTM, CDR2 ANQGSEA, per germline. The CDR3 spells CSDREGALYGYTF. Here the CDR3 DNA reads TGCAGCGACCGAGAAGGAGCCCTATATGGCTACACCTTC.